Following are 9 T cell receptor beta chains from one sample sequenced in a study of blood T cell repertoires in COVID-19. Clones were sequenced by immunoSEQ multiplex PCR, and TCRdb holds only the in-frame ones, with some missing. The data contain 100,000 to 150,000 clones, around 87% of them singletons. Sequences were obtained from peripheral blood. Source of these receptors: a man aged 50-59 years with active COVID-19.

The CDR3 DNA is TGTGCCAGCAGCCACCTACGAAGGAGGGCAGGGCGGTTAGTAGAAGGAAACACCATATATTTT. This translates into CASSHLRRRAGRLVEGNTIYF. J is TRBJ1-3 and V is TRBV7-3; tentatively, D is TRBD1 (5 bases). This CDR3 is built from 21 residues. Germline loops: CDR1 SGHTA, CDR2 FQGTGA. With 5 bases removed from V and 4 bases from J, the gap between germline ends came to 33 bases.

The CDR3 bases are TGTGCCAGCAGCCAAGAGATCAGACAAGAGACCCAGTACTTC. It specifies CASSQEIRQETQYF. The genes are TRBV3-1 (or the pseudogene TRBV3-2) and TRBJ2-5, with D unclear. Trimming took 0 bases from V and 2 from J, leaving 7 bases between them. The CDR3 spans 14 residues. The germline V gene has CDR1 LGHDT and CDR2 YNNKEL (reference sequence).

CDR3 sequence (DNA): TGCGCCAGCAGTCATGCTGAGGGGAGGAGAGAGACCCAGTACTTC. It is translated as CASSHAEGRRETQYF. The rearrangement uses TRBV23-1 and TRBJ2-5; maybe TRBD2 (6 bases). Being an ORF, TRBV23-1 has a function that is uncertain. The CDR3 extends over 15 amino acids. Between the trimmed V and J ends, which lost 3 bases and 4 bases, there was a span of 15 bases.

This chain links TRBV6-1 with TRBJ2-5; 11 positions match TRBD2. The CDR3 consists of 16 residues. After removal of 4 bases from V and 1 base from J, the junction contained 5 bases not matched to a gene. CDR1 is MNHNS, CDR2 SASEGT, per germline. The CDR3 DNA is TGTGCCAGCAGTGCGACCGGGACTAGCGGCCAAGAGACCCAGTACTTC. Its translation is CASSATGTSGQETQYF.

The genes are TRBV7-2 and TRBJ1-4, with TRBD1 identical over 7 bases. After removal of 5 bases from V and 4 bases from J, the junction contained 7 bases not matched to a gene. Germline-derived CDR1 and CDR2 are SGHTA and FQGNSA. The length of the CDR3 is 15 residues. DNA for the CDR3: TGTGCCAGCAGCGTGACAGGGCCACTTAATGAAAAACTGTTTTTT. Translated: CASSVTGPLNEKLFF.

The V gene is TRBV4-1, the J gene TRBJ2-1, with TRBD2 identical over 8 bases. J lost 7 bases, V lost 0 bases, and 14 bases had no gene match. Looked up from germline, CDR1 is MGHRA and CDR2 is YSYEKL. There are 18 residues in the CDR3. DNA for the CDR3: TGCGCCAGCAGCCAAGATTCGGGTTGGCGGGGGGCAATGAATGAGCAGTTCTTC. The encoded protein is CASSQDSGWRGAMNEQFF.

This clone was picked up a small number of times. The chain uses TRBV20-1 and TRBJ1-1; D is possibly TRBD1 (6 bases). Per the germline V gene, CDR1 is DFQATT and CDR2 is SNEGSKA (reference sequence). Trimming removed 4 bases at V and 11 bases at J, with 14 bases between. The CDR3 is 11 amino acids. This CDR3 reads CSAKDRLEAFF. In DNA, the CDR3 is TGCAGTGCTAAAGACAGGCTCGAGGCTTTCTTT.

In DNA form, the CDR3 reads TGTGCCAGCAGTCTGACTAGCGGGGGGACCAGCACAGATACGCAGTATTTT. Translation gives CASSLTSGGTSTDTQYF. The chain combines TRBV6-6 with TRBJ2-3; 13 bases are a match to TRBD2. This CDR3 is built from 17 residues. Germline-derived CDR1 and CDR2 are MNHNY and SVGAGI (reference sequence). V trimming: 5 bases; J trimming: 0 bases; junction bases outside the gene matches: 5.

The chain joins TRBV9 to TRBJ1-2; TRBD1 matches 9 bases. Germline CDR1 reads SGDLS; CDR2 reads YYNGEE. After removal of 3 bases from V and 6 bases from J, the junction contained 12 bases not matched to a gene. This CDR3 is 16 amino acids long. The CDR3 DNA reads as TGTGCCAGCAGCGCCCTCCGGGACAGGGTATGGAATGGCTACACCTTC. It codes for CASSALRDRVWNGYTF.